This TCR beta chain originates from a study of T cells in Graves' hyperthyroidism and ophthalmopathy. What was amplified from RNA transcripts were TCR beta CDR3 regions. Using the HTBI primer set, a first-round RT-PCR was run on the TCR CDR3. In TCRdb, the multiplex PCR reads were re-called with MiXCR into one record per CDR3 protein. The sample has about 540,000 distinct CDR3 sequences, 46% seen once. The CDR3 length is 14 residues. V gave up 5 bases and J gave up 7 bases; unmatched junction bases: 9. Looked up from germline, CDR1 is SGHDT and CDR2 is YYEEEE. Study conclusions and caveats: Blood also showed most of the thyroid clonotypes that were expanded above 0.001.

This clonotype was recorded at least ten times. What it binds is unknown. This clonotype was obtained from a woman younger than 30 with Graves' hyperthyroidism. V is TRBV5-6 and J is TRBJ1-1; TRBD1 agrees at 9 bases. Material: peripheral blood or thyroid tissue (not recorded which). In DNA form, the CDR3 reads TGTGCCAGCAGATTCACAGGGGGCCTAGATGAAGCTTTCTTT. Translated, it gives CASRFTGGLDEAFF.